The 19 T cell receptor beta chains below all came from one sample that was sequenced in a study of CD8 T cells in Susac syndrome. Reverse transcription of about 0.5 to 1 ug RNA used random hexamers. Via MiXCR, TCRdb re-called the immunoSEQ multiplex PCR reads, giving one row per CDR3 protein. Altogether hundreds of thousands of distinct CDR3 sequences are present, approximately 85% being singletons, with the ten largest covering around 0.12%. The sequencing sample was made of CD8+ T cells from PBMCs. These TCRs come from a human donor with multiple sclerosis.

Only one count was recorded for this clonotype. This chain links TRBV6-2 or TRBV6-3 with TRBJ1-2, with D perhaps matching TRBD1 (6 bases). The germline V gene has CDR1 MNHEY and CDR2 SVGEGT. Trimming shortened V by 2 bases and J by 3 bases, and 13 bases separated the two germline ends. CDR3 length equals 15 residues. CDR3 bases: TGTGCCAGCAGTTACGGAGGGGGTGCATACTATGGCTACACCTTC. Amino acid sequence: CASSYGGGAYYGYTF.

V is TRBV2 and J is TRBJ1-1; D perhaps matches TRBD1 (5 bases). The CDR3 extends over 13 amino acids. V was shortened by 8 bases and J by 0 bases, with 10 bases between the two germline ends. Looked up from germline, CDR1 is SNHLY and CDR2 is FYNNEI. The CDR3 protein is CASPGLMNTEAFF. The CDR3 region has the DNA TGTGCCAGCCCGGGACTTATGAACACTGAAGCTTTCTTT.

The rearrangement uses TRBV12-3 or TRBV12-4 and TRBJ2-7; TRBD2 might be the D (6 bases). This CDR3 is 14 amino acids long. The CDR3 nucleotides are TGTGCTTCTCAATCGAGCGGGCTTATCTACGAGCAGTACTTC. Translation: CASQSSGLIYEQYF.

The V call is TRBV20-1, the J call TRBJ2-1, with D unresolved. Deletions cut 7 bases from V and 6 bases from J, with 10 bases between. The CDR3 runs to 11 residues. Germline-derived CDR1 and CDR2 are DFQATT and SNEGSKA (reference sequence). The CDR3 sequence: CSVLLPNEQFF. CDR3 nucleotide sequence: TGCAGTGTTCTACTTCCCAATGAGCAGTTCTTC.

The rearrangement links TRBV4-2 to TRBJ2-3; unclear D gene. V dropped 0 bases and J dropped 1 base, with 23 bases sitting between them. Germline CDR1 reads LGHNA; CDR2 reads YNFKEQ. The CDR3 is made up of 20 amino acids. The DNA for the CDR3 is TGTGCCAGCAGCCAAGATCCCTTCGGCGGCAGGCGTCGCGGCACAGATACGCAGTATTTT. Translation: CASSQDPFGGRRRGTDTQYF.

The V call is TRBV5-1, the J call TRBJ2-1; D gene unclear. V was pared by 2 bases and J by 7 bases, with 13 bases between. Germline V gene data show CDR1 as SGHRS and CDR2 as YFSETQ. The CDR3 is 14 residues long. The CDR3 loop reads CASSFDLSPNEQFF. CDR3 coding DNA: TGCGCCAGCAGCTTCGATCTAAGCCCGAATGAGCAGTTCTTC. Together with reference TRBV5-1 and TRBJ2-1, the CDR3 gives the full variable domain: KAGVTQTPRYLIKTRGQQVTLSCSPISGHRSVSWYQQTPGQGLQFLFEYFSETQRNKGNFPGRFSGRQFSNSRSEMNVSTLELGDSALYLCASSFDLSPNEQFFGPGTRLTVL.

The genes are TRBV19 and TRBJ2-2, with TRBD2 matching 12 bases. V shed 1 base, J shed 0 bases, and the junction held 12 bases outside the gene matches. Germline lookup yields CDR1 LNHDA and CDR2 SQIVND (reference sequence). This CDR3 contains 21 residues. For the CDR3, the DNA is TGTGCCAGTAGTATAGGTCTTCTTTATACTAGCGGGAGGTCGAACACCGGGGAGCTGTTTTTT. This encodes CASSIGLLYTSGRSNTGELFF.

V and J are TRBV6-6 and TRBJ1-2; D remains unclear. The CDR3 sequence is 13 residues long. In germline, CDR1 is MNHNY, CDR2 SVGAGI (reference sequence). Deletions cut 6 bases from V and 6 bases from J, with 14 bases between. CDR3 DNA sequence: TGTGCCAGCAGACCGTTTGCGGGGAATGGCTACACCTTC. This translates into CASRPFAGNGYTF.

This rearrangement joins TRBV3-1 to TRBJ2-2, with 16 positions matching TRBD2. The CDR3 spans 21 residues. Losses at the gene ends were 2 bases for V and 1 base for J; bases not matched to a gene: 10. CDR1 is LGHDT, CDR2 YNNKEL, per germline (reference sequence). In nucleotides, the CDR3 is TGTGCCAGCAGCCAACATTTACCGGGACTAGCGGGAGGGCAGAACACCGGGGAGCTGTTTTTT. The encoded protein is CASSQHLPGLAGGQNTGELFF.

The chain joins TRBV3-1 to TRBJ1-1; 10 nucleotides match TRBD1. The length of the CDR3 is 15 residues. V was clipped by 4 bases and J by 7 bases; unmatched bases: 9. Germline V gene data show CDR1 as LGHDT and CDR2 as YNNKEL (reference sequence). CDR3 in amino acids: CASSLGTGVVNEAFF. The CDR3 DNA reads TGTGCCAGCAGCCTTGGGACAGGGGTCGTCAATGAAGCTTTCTTT. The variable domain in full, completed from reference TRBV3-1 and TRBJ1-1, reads DTAVSQTPKYLVTQMGNDKSIKCEQNLGHDTMYWYKQDSKKFLKIMFSYNNKELIINETVPNRFSPKSPDKAHLNLHINSLELGDSAVYFCASSLGTGVVNEAFFGQGTRLTVV.

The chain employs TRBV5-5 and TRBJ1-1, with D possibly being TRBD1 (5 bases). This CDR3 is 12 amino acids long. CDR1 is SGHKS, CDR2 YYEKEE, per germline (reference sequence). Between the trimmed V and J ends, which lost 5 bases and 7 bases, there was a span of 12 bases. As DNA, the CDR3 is TGTGCCAGCAGACTGACAGACCATGAAGCTTTCTTT. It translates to CASRLTDHEAFF. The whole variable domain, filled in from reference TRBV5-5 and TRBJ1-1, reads DAGVTQSPTHLIKTRGQQVTLRCSPISGHKSVSWYQQVLGQGPQFIFQYYEKEERGRGNFPDRFSARQFPNYSSELNVNALLLGDSALYLCASRLTDHEAFFGQGTRLTVV.

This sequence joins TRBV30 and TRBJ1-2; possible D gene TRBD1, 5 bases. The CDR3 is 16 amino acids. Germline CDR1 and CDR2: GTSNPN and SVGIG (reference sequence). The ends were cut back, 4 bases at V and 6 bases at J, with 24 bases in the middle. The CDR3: CAWKPPDTLPAHGYTF. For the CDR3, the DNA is TGTGCCTGGAAGCCCCCGGACACACTCCCCGCACATGGCTACACCTTC.

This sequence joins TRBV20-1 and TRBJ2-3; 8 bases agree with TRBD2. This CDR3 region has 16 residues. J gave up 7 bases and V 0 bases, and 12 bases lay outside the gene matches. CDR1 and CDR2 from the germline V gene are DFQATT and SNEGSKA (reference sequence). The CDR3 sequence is CSARDERENEPYTQYF. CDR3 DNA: TGCAGTGCTAGAGACGAGCGGGAGAACGAACCTTATACGCAGTATTTT.

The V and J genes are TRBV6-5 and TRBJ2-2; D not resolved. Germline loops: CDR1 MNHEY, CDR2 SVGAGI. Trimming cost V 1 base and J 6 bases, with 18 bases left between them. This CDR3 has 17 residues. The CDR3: CASSYYGWALGAGELFF. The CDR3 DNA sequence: TGTGCCAGCAGTTACTATGGGTGGGCGCTAGGAGCCGGGGAGCTGTTTTTT.

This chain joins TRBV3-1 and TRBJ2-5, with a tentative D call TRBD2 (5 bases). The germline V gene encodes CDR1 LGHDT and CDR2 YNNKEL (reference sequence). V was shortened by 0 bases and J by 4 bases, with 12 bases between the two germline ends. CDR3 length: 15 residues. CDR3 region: CASSQESSSGETQYF. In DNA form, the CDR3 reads TGTGCCAGCAGCCAAGAGTCTAGCTCAGGAGAGACCCAGTACTTC.

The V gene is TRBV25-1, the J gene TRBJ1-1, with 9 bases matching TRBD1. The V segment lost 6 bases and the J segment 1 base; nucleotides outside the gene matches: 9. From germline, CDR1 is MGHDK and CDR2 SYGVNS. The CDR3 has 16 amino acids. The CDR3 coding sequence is TGTGCCAGCAGCATAGGGACAGGGAAGGGGAACACTGAAGCTTTCTTT. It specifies CASSIGTGKGNTEAFF.

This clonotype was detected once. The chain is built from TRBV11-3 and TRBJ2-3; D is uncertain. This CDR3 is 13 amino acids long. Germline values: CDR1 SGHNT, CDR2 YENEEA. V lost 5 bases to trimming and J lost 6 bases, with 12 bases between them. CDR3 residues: CASSQRLADTQYF. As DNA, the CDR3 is TGTGCCAGCAGCCAGAGGTTGGCCGATACGCAGTATTTT.

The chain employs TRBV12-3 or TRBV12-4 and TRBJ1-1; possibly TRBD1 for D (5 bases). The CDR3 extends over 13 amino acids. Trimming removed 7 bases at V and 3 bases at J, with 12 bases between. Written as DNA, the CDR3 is TGTGCCAGCACCATTGGGGGTTACACTGAAGCTTTCTTT. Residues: CASTIGGYTEAFF.

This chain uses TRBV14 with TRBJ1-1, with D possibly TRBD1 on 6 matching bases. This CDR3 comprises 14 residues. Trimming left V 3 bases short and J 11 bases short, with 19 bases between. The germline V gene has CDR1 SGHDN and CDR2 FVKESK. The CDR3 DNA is TGTGCCAGCAGCCAGATGACCCACAGGGTGAGGGCTTTCTTT. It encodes CASSQMTHRVRAFF.